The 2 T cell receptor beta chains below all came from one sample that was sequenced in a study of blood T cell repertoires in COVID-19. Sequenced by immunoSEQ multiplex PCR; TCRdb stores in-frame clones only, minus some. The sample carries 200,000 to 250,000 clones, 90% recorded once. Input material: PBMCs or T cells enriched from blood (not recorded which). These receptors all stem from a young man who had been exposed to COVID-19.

The CDR3: CASRGGGAETQYF. Here the CDR3 DNA reads TGTGCCAGCAGGGGCGGGGGGGCAGAGACCCAGTACTTC. The rearrangement links TRBV2 to TRBJ2-5, with 9 bases lining up with TRBD2. The V gene's germline CDR1 is SNHLY and CDR2 FYNNEI. The CDR3 contains 13 residues. Unmatched junction bases numbered 3, after V lost 6 bases and J lost 4 bases.

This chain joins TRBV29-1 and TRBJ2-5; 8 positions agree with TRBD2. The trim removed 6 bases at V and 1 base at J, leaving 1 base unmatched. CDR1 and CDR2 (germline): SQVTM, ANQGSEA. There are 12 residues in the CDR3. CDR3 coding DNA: TGCAGCGTGAGCGGGGGCCAAGAGACCCAGTACTTC. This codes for CSVSGGQETQYF. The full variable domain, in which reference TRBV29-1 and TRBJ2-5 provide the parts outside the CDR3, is SAVISQKPSRDICQRGTSLTIQCQVDSQVTMMFWYRQQPGQSLTLIATANQGSEATYESGFVIDKFPISRPNLTFSTLTVSNMSPEDSSIYLCSVSGGQETQYFGPGTRLLVL.